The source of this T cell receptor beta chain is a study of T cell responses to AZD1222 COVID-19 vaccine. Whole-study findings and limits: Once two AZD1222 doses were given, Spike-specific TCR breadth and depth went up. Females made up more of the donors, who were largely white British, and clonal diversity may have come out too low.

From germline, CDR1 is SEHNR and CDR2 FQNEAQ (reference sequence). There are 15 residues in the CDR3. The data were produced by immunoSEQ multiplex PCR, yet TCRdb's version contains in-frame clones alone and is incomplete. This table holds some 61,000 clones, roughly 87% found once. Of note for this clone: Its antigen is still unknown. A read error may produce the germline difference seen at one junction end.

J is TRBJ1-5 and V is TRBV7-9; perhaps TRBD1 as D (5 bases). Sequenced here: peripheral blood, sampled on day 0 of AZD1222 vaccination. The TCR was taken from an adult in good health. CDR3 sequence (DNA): TGTGCCAGCAGCTTAGAACGGGACGGATATCAACCCCAGCATTTT. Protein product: CASSLERDGYQPQHF.